The 12 T cell receptor beta chains in this list originate from one sample, sequenced in a study of a mutant IDH1 vaccine in newly diagnosed glioma. Their antigens remain unidentified. TCRdb's copy holds only in-frame clones and misses some; the assay was immunoSEQ multiplex PCR. The data show some 51,000 clones, with 78% seen just once and approximately 5.2% held by the top ten. Time point noted: week 5, during vaccination. Vaccine doses each comprised 300 ug of mutant IDH1 20-mer peptide, with topical imiquimod. The sample here was PBMCs, taken from a glioma patient whose treatment included an IDH1 peptide vaccine. The receptors originated from a man aged 45-65 years with glioma.

V is TRBV29-1 and J is TRBJ2-6; maybe TRBD2 (5 bases). The CDR3 runs to 15 residues. Germline loops: CDR1 SQVTM, CDR2 ANQGSEA. Trimming stripped 3 bases from V and 0 bases from J, with 9 bases between. DNA for the CDR3: TGCAGCGTTGATTTCGGGATCTCTGGGGCCAACGTCCTGACTTTC. Its protein is CSVDFGISGANVLTF.

This chain links TRBV7-8 with TRBJ2-3, with 7 bases identical to TRBD2. There are 16 residues in the CDR3. Germline trimming cut 5 bases from V and 3 bases from J; bases unmatched to any gene: 11. Germline CDR1 reads SGHVS; CDR2 reads FQNEAQ. CDR3 region: CASSPRYRGETDTQYF. CDR3 sequence (DNA): TGTGCCAGCAGCCCCCGTTATCGGGGGGAGACAGATACGCAGTATTTT.

This chain uses TRBV7-8 with TRBJ1-5; D perhaps matches TRBD1 (5 bases). There are 15 residues in the CDR3. From germline, CDR1 is SGHVS and CDR2 FQNEAQ. The V and J ends lost 5 bases and 0 bases respectively, with 11 bases between them. CDR3 nucleotide sequence: TGTGCCAGCAGCCAGACAGACCATAGCAATCAGCCCCAGCATTTT. This gives the protein CASSQTDHSNQPQHF. Together with reference TRBV7-8 and TRBJ1-5, the CDR3 gives the full variable domain: GAGVSQSPRYKVAKRGQDVALRCDPISGHVSLFWYQQALGQGPEFLTYFQNEAQLDKSGLPSDRFFAERPEGSVSTLKIQRTQQEDSAVYLCASSQTDHSNQPQHFGDGTRLSIL.

The V call is TRBV10-3, the J call TRBJ2-2, with unresolved D. The CDR3 is 13 amino acids. Germline V gene data show CDR1 as ENHRY and CDR2 as SYGVKD. Trimming removed 6 bases from V and 1 base from J, with 6 bases in between. The CDR3 bases are TGTGCCATCAGGCGAGGGAACACCGGGGAGCTGTTTTTT. It codes for CAIRRGNTGELFF.

The gene calls are TRBV10-3 and TRBJ1-5; no reliable D call. Trimming removed 2 bases from V and 0 bases from J, with 8 bases in between. Per germline, CDR1 ENHRY and CDR2 SYGVKD. The CDR3 extends over 15 amino acids. The CDR3 sequence is CAISERLDSNQPQHF. The CDR3 region has the DNA TGTGCCATCAGTGAGAGGCTCGATAGCAATCAGCCCCAGCATTTT.

The chain employs TRBV29-1 and TRBJ2-3, with a possible D match to TRBD2 (6 bases). Trimming left V 3 bases short and J 7 bases short, with 11 bases between. This CDR3 has 12 residues. Germline V lookup: CDR1 SQVTM, CDR2 ANQGSEA. The CDR3 spells CSVENSGHTQYF. CDR3 in DNA: TGCAGCGTTGAGAATAGCGGCCATACGCAGTATTTT.

This chain's CDR3 is CAWSVSGPGFSYNSPLHF. The CDR3 bases are TGTGCCTGGAGTGTATCTGGGCCGGGTTTCTCCTATAATTCACCCCTCCACTTT. The chain joins TRBV30 to TRBJ1-6; D remains unclear. Germline loops: CDR1 GTSNPN, CDR2 SVGIG (reference sequence). Trimming removed 0 bases from V and 0 bases from J, with 15 bases in between. CDR3 length: 18 amino acids.

V is TRBV15 and J is TRBJ1-3; weak D call: TRBD1 (5 bases). The CDR3 spans 15 residues. Germline loops: CDR1 LNHNV, CDR2 YYDKDF (reference sequence). V was clipped by 6 bases and J by 1 base, with 13 bases between them. The CDR3 DNA follows: TGTGCCACCAGAAACCGACAGTCGTCTGGAAACACCATATATTTT. Translated, it gives CATRNRQSSGNTIYF.

The genes are TRBV10-1 and TRBJ2-7; 8 nucleotides match TRBD1. CDR3 length: 14 amino acids. V lost 2 bases to trimming and J lost 5 bases; unmatched junction nucleotides: 5. Germline CDR1 and CDR2: WNHNN and SYGVQD (reference sequence). The CDR3 protein is CASSEGQGAHEQYF. As DNA, the CDR3 is TGCGCCAGCAGTGAGGGACAGGGAGCCCACGAGCAGTACTTC.

The J gene is TRBJ1-5, the V gene TRBV10-3, with D possibly being TRBD1 (5 bases). Germline loops: CDR1 ENHRY, CDR2 SYGVKD. Trimming cost V 4 bases and J 5 bases, with 12 bases left between them. CDR3 length: 14 amino acids. The CDR3 is CAISAGGSDQPQHF. Here the CDR3 DNA reads TGTGCCATCAGTGCTGGGGGGAGCGATCAGCCCCAGCATTTT.

V and J are TRBV4-2 and TRBJ1-5; 7 bases match TRBD1. V shed 4 bases, J shed 6 bases, and the junction held 6 bases outside the gene matches. Germline-derived CDR1 and CDR2 are LGHNA and YNFKEQ. This CDR3 has 14 residues. The CDR3 DNA reads TGTGCCAGCAGCCTTACAGGGGCCGGTCAGCCCCAGCATTTT. Amino acids: CASSLTGAGQPQHF.

The rearrangement links TRBV19 to TRBJ1-5; TRBD1 is a possible D gene (6 bases). Germline CDR1 reads LNHDA; CDR2 reads SQIVND (reference sequence). This CDR3 comprises 15 residues. Trimming shortened V by 5 bases and J by 8 bases, and 19 bases separated the two germline ends. The CDR3 nucleotides read TGTGCCAGTAGTTGGGGGGCACGGGGAGCGGAGCCCCAGCATTTT. As protein: CASSWGARGAEPQHF.